This T cell receptor (beta chain) is drawn from a study of regulatory T cells in long-lasting Graves disease. Study-level results: New patients shared around 980 public clonotypes, and persistent patients shared more, with fewer than 3,500.

Comment on this clonotype: Its antigen remains unknown. A far larger clone is a single base away, which makes a read error likely.

The time point here: newly diagnosed GD, antithyroid drugs for less than 3 months. PBMC RNA was the source of the TCR library. Libraries of TCR beta came from iRepertoire HTBI primers plus Arm-PCR of CDR3 regions. TCRdb reanalysed the multiplex PCR reads using MiXCR and keeps one entry per CDR3 protein. The sample has roughly 510,000 distinct CDR3 sequences; around 16% are singletons. Another study also made use of these data, one on T cells in Graves' hyperthyroidism and ophthalmopathy. From that second work: The study used the HTBI primer set for a first-round RT-PCR of the TCR CDR3. Among thyroid clonotypes expanded above 0.001, most also appeared in blood.

The sequenced sample was peripheral blood mononuclear cells (PBMCs), obtained at new diagnosis, from a patient treated with antithyroid drugs. The sequence was obtained from a man between 18 and 35 years old with Graves disease.

CDR3 amino acids: CAPEGGFQETQYF. The CDR3 region has the DNA TGTGCCCCGGAGGGAGGATTCCAAGAGACCCAGTACTTC. The V gene is TRBV30, the J gene TRBJ2-1; TRBD2 might be the D (6 bases). Matching the DNA end better, TRBJ2-5 makes the J call doubtful. Germline V gene sequence: CDR1 GTSNPN, CDR2 SVGIG (reference sequence). This CDR3 spans 13 amino acids.